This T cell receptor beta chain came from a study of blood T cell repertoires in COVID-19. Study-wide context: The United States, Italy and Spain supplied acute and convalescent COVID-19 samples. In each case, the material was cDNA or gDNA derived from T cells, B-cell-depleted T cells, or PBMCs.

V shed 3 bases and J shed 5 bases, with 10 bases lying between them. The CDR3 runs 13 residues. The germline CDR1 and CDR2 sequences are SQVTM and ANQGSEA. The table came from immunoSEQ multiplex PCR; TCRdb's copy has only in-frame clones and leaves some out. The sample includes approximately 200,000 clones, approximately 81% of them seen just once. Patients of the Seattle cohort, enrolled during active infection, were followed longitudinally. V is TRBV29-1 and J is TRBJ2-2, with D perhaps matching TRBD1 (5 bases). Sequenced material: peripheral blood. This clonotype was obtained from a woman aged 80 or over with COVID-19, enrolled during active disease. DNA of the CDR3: TGCAGCGTTGACCACAGGATGACCGGGGAGCTGTTTTTT. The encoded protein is CSVDHRMTGELFF.